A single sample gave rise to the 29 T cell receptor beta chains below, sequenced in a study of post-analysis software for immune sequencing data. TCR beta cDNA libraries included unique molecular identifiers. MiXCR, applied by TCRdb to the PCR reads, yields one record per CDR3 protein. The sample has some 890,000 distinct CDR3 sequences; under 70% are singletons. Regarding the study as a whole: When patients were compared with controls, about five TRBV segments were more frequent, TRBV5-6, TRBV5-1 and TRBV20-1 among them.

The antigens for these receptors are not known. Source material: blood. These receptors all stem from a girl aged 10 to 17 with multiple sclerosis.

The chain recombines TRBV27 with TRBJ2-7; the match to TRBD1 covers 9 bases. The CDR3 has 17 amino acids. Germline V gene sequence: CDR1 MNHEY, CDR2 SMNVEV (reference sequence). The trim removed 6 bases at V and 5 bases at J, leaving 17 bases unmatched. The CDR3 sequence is CASSLSIRDRAVHEQYF. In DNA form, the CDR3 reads TGTGCCAGCAGCCTAAGCATAAGGGACAGGGCTGTCCACGAGCAGTACTTC.

The CDR3: CASSAGQPRNEQFF. CDR3 sequence (DNA): TGCGCCAGCAGCGCGGGACAGCCTCGGAATGAGCAGTTCTTC. The chain is built from TRBV5-1 and TRBJ2-1, with D perhaps TRBD1 (7 bases). The V end was cut by 4 bases, the J end by 7 bases, with 15 bases between. CDR1 and CDR2 (germline): SGHRS, YFSETQ. This CDR3 comprises 14 residues.

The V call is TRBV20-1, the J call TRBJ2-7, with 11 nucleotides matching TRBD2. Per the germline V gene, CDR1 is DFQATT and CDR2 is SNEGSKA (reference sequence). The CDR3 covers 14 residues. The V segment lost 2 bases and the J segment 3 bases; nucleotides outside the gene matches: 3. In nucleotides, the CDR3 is TGCAGTGCTAGAACTAGCGGGAGTGACTACGAGCAGTACTTC. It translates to CSARTSGSDYEQYF.

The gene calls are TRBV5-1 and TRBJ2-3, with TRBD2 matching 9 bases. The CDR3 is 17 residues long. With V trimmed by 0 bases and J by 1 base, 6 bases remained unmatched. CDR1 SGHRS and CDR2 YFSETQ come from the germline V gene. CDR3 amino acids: CASSLVPTSGGTDTQYF. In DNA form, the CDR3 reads TGCGCCAGCAGCTTGGTTCCGACTAGCGGAGGCACAGATACGCAGTATTTT. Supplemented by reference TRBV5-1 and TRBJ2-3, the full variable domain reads KAGVTQTPRYLIKTRGQQVTLSCSPISGHRSVSWYQQTPGQGLQFLFEYFSETQRNKGNFPGRFSGRQFSNSRSEMNVSTLELGDSALYLCASSLVPTSGGTDTQYFGPGTRLTVL.

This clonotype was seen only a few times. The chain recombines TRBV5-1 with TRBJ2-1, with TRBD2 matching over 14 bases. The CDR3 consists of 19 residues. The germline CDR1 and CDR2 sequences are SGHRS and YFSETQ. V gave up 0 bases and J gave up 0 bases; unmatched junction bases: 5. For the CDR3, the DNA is TGCGCCAGCAGCTTGGGTCCGGGACTAGCGGGGGACTCCTACAATGAGCAGTTCTTC. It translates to CASSLGPGLAGDSYNEQFF.

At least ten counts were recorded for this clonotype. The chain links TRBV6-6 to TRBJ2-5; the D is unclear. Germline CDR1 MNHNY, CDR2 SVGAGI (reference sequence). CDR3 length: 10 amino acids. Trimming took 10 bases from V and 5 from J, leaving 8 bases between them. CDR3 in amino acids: CAKGLETQYF. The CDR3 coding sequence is TGTGCCAAAGGATTGGAGACCCAGTACTTC.

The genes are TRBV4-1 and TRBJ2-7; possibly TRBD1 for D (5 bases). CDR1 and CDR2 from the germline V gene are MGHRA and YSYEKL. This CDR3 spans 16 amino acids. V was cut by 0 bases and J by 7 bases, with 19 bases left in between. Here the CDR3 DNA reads TGCGCCAGCAGCCAAGATAGTTACAGGCGAAGGTGGGAGCAGTACTTC. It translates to CASSQDSYRRRWEQYF.

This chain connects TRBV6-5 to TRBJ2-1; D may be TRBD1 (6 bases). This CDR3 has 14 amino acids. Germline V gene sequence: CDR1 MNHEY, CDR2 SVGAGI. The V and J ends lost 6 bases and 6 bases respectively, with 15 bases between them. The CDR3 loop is CASRTRTEGNEQFF. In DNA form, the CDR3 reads TGTGCCAGCAGGACCCGGACAGAGGGCAATGAGCAGTTCTTC.

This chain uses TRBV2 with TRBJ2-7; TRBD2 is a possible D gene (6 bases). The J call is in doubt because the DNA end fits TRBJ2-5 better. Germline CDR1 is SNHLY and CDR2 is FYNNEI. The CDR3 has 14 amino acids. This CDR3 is CASSGLSFRETQYF. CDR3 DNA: TGTGCCAGCAGCGGACTAAGCTTTCGGGAGACCCAGTACTTC.

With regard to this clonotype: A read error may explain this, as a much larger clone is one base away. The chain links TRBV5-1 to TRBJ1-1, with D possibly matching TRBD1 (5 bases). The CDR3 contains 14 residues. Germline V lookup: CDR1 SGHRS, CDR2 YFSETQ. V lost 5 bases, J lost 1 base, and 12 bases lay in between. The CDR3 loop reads CASRRGLENTEAFF. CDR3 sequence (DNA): TGCGCCAGCAGACGGGGGTTGGAGAACACTGAAGCTTTCTTT.

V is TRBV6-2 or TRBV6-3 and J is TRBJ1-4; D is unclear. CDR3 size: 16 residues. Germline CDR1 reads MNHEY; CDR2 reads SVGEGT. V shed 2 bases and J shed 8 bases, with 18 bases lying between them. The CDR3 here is CASSYGRARMNEKLFF. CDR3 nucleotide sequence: TGTGCCAGCAGTTACGGACGGGCTCGGATGAACGAAAAACTGTTTTTT.

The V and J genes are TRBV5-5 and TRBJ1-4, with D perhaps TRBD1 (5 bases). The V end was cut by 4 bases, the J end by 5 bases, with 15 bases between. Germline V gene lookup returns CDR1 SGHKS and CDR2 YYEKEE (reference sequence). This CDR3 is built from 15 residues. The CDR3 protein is CASSPGGRSNEKLFF. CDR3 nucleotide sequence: TGTGCCAGCAGCCCTGGGGGACGTTCAAATGAAAAACTGTTTTTT.

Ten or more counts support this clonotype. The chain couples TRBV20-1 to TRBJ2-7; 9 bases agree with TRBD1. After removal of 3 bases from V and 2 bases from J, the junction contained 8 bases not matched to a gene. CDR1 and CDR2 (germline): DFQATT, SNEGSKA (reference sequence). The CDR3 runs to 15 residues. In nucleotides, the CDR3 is TGCAGTGCTAGGCTGACAGGGGGAAATACCTACGAGCAGTACTTC. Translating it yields CSARLTGGNTYEQYF.

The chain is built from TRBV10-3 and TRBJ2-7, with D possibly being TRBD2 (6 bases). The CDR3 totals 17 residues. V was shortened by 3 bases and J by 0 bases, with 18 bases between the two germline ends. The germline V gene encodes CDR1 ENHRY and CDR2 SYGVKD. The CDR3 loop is CAISDPSRGEASYEQYF. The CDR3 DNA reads TGTGCCATCAGTGACCCTTCGCGGGGTGAAGCCTCCTACGAGCAGTACTTC.

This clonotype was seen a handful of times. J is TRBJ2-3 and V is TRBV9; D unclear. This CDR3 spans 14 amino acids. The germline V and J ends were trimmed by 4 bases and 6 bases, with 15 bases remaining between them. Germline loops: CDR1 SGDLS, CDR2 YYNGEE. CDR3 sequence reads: CASSRLDSMDTQYF. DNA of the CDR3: TGTGCCAGCAGCCGATTAGATTCGATGGATACGCAGTATTTT.

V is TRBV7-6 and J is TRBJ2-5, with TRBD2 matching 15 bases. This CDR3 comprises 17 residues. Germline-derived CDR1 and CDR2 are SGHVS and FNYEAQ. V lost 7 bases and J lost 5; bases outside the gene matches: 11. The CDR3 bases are TGTGCCAGCACCCTAAGCGGACTAGCGGGAGGGCCGGAGACCCAGTACTTC. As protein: CASTLSGLAGGPETQYF.

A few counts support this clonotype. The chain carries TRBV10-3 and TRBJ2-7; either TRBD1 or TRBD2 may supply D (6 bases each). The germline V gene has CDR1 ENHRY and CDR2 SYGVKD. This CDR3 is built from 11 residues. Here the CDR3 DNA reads TGTGGAATCGGAGGGGGCTACGAGCAGTACTTC. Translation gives CGIGGGYEQYF.

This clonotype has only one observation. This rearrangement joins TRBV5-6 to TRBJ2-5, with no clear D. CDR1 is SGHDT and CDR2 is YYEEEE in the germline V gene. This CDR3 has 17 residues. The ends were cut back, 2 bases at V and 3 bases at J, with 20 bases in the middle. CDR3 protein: CASSFPRASPFKETQYF. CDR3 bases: TGTGCCAGCAGCTTCCCCCGAGCCTCCCCCTTTAAAGAGACCCAGTACTTC.

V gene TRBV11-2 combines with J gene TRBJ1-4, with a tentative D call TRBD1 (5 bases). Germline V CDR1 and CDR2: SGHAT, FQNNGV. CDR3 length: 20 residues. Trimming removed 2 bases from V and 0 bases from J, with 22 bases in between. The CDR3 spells CASSLYLSTGTAATNEKLFF. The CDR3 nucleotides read TGTGCCAGCAGCTTATATCTTTCGACCGGGACGGCAGCAACTAATGAAAAACTGTTTTTT. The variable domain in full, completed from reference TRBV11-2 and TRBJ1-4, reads EAGVAQSPRYKIIEKRQSVAFWCNPISGHATLYWYQQILGQGPKLLIQFQNNGVVDDSQLPKDRFSAERLKGVDSTLKIQPAKLEDSAVYLCASSLYLSTGTAATNEKLFFGSGTQLSVL.

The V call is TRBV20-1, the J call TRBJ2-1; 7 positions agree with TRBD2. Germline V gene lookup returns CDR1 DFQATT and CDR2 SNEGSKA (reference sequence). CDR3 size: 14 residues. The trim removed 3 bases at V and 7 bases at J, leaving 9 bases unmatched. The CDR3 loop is CSASRGDKGNEQFF. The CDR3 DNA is TGCAGTGCTAGTCGGGGGGATAAGGGGAATGAGCAGTTCTTC.

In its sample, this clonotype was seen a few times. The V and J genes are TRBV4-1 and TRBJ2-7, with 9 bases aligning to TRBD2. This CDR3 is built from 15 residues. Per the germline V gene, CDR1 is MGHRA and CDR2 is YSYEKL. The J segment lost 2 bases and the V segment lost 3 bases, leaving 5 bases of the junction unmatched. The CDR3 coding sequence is TGCGCCAGCAGCCATGCCGGGACTAGCCCCTACGAGCAGTACTTC. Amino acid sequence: CASSHAGTSPYEQYF.

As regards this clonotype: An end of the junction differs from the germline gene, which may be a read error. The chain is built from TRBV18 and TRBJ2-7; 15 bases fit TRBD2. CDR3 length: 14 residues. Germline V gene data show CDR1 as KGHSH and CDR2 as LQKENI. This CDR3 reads CAGSPGLAGGEQYF. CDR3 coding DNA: TGTGCCGGCTCACCGGGACTAGCGGGAGGCGAGCAGTACTTC.

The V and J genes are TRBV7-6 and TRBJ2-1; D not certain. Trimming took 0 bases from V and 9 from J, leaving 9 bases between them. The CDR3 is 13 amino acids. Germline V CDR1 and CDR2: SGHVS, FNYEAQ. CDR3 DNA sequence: TGTGCCAGCAGCTTAGCGCCCCTCGGTGAGCAGTTCTTC. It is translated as CASSLAPLGEQFF.

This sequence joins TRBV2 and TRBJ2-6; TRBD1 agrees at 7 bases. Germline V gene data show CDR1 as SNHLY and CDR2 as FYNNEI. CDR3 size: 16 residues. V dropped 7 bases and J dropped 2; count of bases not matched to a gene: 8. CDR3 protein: CASKRGGYTGANVLTF. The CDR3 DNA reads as TGTGCCAGCAAGAGAGGGGGCTACACTGGGGCCAACGTCCTGACTTTC.

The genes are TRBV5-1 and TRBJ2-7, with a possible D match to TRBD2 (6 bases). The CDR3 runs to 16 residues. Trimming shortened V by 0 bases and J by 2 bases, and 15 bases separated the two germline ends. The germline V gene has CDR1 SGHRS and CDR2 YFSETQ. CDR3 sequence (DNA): TGCGCCAGCAGCTTGGCCCTACTAGCCAAAACCTACGAGCAGTACTTC. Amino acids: CASSLALLAKTYEQYF.

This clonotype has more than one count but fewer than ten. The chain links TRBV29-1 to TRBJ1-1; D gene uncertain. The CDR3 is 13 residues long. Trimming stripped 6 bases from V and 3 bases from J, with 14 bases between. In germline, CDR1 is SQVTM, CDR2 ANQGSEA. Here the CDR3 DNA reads TGCAGCGTCCTCGGCACGGCGGACACTGAAGCTTTCTTT. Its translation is CSVLGTADTEAFF.

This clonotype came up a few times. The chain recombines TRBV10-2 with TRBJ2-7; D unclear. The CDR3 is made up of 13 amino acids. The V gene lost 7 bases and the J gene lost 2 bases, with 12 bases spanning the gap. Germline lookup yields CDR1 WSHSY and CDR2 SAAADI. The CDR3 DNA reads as TGCGCCAGCACGGAGCTCACCCCCTACGAGCAGTACTTC. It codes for CASTELTPYEQYF.

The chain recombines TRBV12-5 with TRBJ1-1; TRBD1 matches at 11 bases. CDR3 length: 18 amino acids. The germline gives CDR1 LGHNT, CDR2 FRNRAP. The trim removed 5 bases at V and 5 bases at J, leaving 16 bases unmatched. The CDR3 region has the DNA TGTGCTAGTGGTCCCAGGACAGGGGGCGCCTTTAAGGAGACTGAAGCTTTCTTT. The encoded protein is CASGPRTGGAFKETEAFF.

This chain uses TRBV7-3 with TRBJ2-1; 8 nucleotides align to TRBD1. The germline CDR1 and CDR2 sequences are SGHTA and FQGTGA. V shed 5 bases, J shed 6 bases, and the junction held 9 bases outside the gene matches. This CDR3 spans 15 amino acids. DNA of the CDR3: TGTGCCAGCAGCATAATGGGACAGGCCTTCAATGAGCAGTTCTTC. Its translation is CASSIMGQAFNEQFF. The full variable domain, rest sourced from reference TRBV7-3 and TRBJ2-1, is GAGVSQTPSNKVTEKGKYVELRCDPISGHTALYWYRQSLGQGPEFLIYFQGTGAADDSGLPNDRFFAVRPEGSVSTLKIQRTERGDSAVYLCASSIMGQAFNEQFFGPGTRLTVL.